This T cell receptor beta chain was captured in a study of CD8 T cells in Susac syndrome. TEMRA cells were FACS-enriched and CD8+ and CD4+ T cells negatively isolated. Germline loops: CDR1 MGHRA, CDR2 YSYEKL. Between the trimmed V and J ends, which lost 4 bases and 0 bases, there was a span of 9 bases. The CDR3 has 14 residues. Random hexamers were used to reverse transcribe about 0.5 to 1 ug of RNA. A single record per CDR3 protein comes from TCRdb applying MiXCR to the immunoSEQ multiplex PCR reads. This table holds more than 65,000 distinct CDR3 sequences, 95% found once. This TCR was recovered from a human donor in good health. Input material: CD8+ T cells from PBMCs. The chain is built from TRBV4-1 and TRBJ2-5; tentative D call: TRBD2 (6 bases). The CDR3 spells CASSPRDYQETQYF. The CDR3 DNA sequence: TGCGCCAGCAGCCCCCGGGACTACCAAGAGACCCAGTACTTC.